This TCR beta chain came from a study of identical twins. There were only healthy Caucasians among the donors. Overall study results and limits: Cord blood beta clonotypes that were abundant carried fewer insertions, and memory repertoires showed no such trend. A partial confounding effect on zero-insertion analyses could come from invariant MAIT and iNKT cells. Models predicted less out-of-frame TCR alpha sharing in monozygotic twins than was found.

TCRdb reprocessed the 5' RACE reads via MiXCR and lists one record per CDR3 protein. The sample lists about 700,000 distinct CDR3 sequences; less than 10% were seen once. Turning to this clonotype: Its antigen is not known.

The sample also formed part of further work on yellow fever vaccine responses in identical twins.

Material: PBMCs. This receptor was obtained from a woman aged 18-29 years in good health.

The CDR3 here is CATSSPRDSKAGYGYTF. CDR3 sequence (DNA): TGTGCCACCAGCAGTCCCCGGGACTCCAAAGCGGGCTATGGCTACACCTTC. The rearrangement joins TRBV15 to TRBJ1-2, with a possible D match to TRBD1 (5 bases). Germline V gene data show CDR1 as LNHNV and CDR2 as YYDKDF (reference sequence). V was shortened by 3 bases and J by 4 bases, with 21 bases between the two germline ends. This CDR3 is 17 amino acids long.